The 9 T cell receptor beta chains listed next were all sequenced from one sample in a study of shared clonotypes between healthy human individuals. Method: immunoSEQ multiplex PCR; TCRdb's copy keeps in-frame clones and lacks some. The sample comprises over 2 million clones, just under 95% of which are singletons, and 0.3% to 0.45% rests with the top ten. Sequenced sample: naive CD4+ T cells from PBMCs. Stated subset: CD45RA+ positively selected. The origin of the receptors is a man aged 18-30 years in good health. Some clones in this sample may be carry-over from other donors' samples.

The chain uses TRBV27 and TRBJ1-5; 7 bases match TRBD1. Germline V gene data show CDR1 as MNHEY and CDR2 as SMNVEV (reference sequence). This CDR3 contains 15 residues. The J segment lost 0 bases and the V segment lost 8 bases, leaving 7 bases of the junction unmatched. The CDR3 nucleotides are TGTGCCAGCGCAGGGGGTCCGTATAGCAATCAGCCCCAGCATTTT. It translates to CASAGGPYSNQPQHF.

The CDR3 here is CASSVGGLAGVNEQFF. The CDR3 nucleotides read TGTGCCAGCAGCGTAGGAGGTCTAGCGGGAGTCAATGAGCAGTTCTTC. This chain joins TRBV9 and TRBJ2-1, with 10 bases identical to TRBD2. The CDR3 is made up of 16 amino acids. With V trimmed by 0 bases and J by 6 bases, 6 bases remained unmatched. Germline CDR1 reads SGDLS; CDR2 reads YYNGEE.

The CDR3 loop is CASSEAGGYNEQFF. CDR3 DNA: TGCGCCAGCAGCGAAGCGGGAGGCTACAATGAGCAGTTCTTC. The chain employs TRBV5-1 and TRBJ2-1; 9 bases match TRBD2. CDR3 size: 14 residues. Looked up from germline, CDR1 is SGHRS and CDR2 is YFSETQ. V dropped 4 bases and J dropped 3; count of bases not matched to a gene: 2.

This clone appeared many times. Other DNA sequences within the sample encode an identical CDR3. This chain connects TRBV20-1 to TRBJ1-1; the D is unclear. The CDR3 is made up of 10 amino acids. Trimming took off 1 base at V and 4 bases at J, with 1 base between the two ends. Germline V gives CDR1 DFQATT, CDR2 SNEGSKA (reference sequence). CDR3 in amino acids: CSARGTEAFF. The DNA for the CDR3 is TGCAGTGCTAGAGGCACTGAAGCTTTCTTT.

V usage is TRBV7-3 and J usage is TRBJ2-2, with TRBD2 matching over 7 bases. Losses at the gene ends were 6 bases for V and 7 bases for J; bases not matched to a gene: 8. CDR3 length: 14 residues. From germline, CDR1 is SGHTA and CDR2 FQGTGA. The DNA of the CDR3 is TGTGCCAGCAGTATGGGAGGGAAGCACGGGGAGCTGTTTTTT. Its protein product is CASSMGGKHGELFF.

The chain combines TRBV11-2 with TRBJ2-1; 9 bases agree with TRBD2. CDR1 is SGHAT, CDR2 FQNNGV, per germline. V lost 6 bases and J lost 4; bases outside the gene matches: 7. This CDR3 has 15 amino acids. The CDR3 bases are TGTGCCAGCAGTCCATTAGCGGGAGTGTACAATGAGCAGTTCTTC. This codes for CASSPLAGVYNEQFF.

The rearrangement uses TRBV2 and TRBJ2-7; possibly TRBD2 for D (6 bases). Germline CDR1 reads SNHLY; CDR2 reads FYNNEI. The CDR3 consists of 17 residues. Trimming stripped 6 bases from V and 1 base from J, with 22 bases between. The CDR3: CASRGARFSGGSYEQYF. Here the CDR3 DNA reads TGTGCCAGCAGGGGAGCCCGATTTAGCGGTGGATCCTACGAGCAGTACTTC.

CDR3: CASSLARGQRGDNEQFF. DNA for the CDR3: TGTGCCAGCAGTCTGGCAAGGGGACAGCGAGGCGACAATGAGCAGTTCTTC. The chain has TRBV28 and TRBJ2-1, with TRBD1 matching 7 bases. Germline-derived CDR1 and CDR2 are MDHEN and SYDVKM. The CDR3 runs 17 residues. Germline trimming cut 5 bases from V and 5 bases from J; bases unmatched to any gene: 15.

This chain's CDR3 is CASSDHRLDKNIQYF. The DNA of the CDR3 is TGTGCCAGCAGTGACCACAGGTTGGACAAAAACATTCAGTACTTC. This chain joins TRBV6-6 and TRBJ2-4, with a weak D call TRBD1 (5 bases). Germline assignment: CDR1 MNHNY and CDR2 SVGAGI (reference sequence). Deletions cut 5 bases from V and 3 bases from J, with 14 bases between. The length of the CDR3 is 15 residues.